Each of the 30 T cell receptor beta chains below was sequenced from the same sample in a study of blood T cell repertoires in COVID-19. Some clones are missing from TCRdb's copy, which holds only in-frame ones; the method was immunoSEQ multiplex PCR. The table lists about 230,000 clones, roughly 80% of them singletons. Source material: peripheral blood. The receptors here all came from a woman between 45 and 60 years old with acute or convalescent COVID-19.

This sequence joins TRBV5-1 and TRBJ2-2; a possible D gene is TRBD2 (6 bases). Trimming left V 0 bases short and J 0 bases short, with 9 bases between. Germline V gene data show CDR1 as SGHRS and CDR2 as YFSETQ. This CDR3 is built from 16 residues. The CDR3 DNA reads TGCGCCAGCAGCTTGGCCGGGGGAGCGAACACCGGGGAGCTGTTTTTT. This encodes CASSLAGGANTGELFF.

The chain links TRBV4-2 to TRBJ2-2; 13 bases agree with TRBD2. CDR1 and CDR2 from the germline V gene are LGHNA and YNFKEQ. V trimming: 3 bases; J trimming: 0 bases; junction bases outside the gene matches: 4. The CDR3 runs 18 residues. This chain's CDR3 is CASSHSGLAGTNTGELFF. CDR3 in DNA: TGTGCCAGCAGCCACTCGGGACTAGCGGGGACGAACACCGGGGAGCTGTTTTTT.

The chain is built from TRBV30 and TRBJ2-2, with 7 bases fitting TRBD2. The V and J ends lost 5 bases and 5 bases, in that order; junction bases with no gene match: 5. Per the germline V gene, CDR1 is GTSNPN and CDR2 is SVGIG (reference sequence). This CDR3 is 13 amino acids long. The chain's CDR3 is CAWSAGLTGELFF. CDR3 DNA: TGTGCCTGGTCAGCGGGGTTGACCGGGGAGCTGTTTTTT.

The V call is TRBV2, the J call TRBJ1-6, with a possible D match to TRBD1 (5 bases). CDR1 is SNHLY, CDR2 FYNNEI, per germline. The CDR3 length is 13 residues. Trimming shortened V by 6 bases and J by 10 bases, and 13 bases separated the two germline ends. As DNA, the CDR3 is TGTGCCAGCAGAACCCAGGGCTTGTCACCCCTCCACTTT. Translation gives CASRTQGLSPLHF.

J is TRBJ1-2 and V is TRBV10-3; tentative D call: TRBD1 (5 bases). The CDR3 loop spans 14 amino acids. The V and J ends lost 5 bases and 3 bases respectively, with 13 bases between them. From germline, CDR1 is ENHRY and CDR2 SYGVKD. The CDR3 sequence: CAISPAQGHYGYTF. The CDR3 DNA sequence: TGTGCCATCAGTCCCGCTCAGGGTCACTATGGCTACACCTTC.

The chain combines TRBV5-4 with TRBJ1-6; 8 bases are a match to TRBD1. The CDR3 is 15 residues long. Trimming removed 0 bases from V and 10 bases from J; junction bases left unmatched: 6. Germline assignment: CDR1 SGHNT and CDR2 YYREEE (reference sequence). DNA for the CDR3: TGTGCCAGCAGCTTGGGGGGGACAGGTGACTCACCCCTCCACTTT. The encoded protein is CASSLGGTGDSPLHF. The full variable domain, completed using reference TRBV5-4 and TRBJ1-6, is ETGVTQSPTHLIKTRGQQVTLRCSSQSGHNTVSWYQQALGQGPQFIFQYYREEENGRGNFPPRFSGLQFPNYSSELNVNALELDDSALYLCASSLGGTGDSPLHFGNGTRLTVT.

The V and J genes are TRBV7-8 and TRBJ2-4, with a tentative D call TRBD1 (5 bases). The V end lost 5 bases, the J end lost 7 bases, and 24 bases lay between the germline ends. Looked up from germline, CDR1 is SGHVS and CDR2 is FQNEAQ. CDR3 length: 17 residues. The CDR3 sequence: CASSAFRTKGPGNIQYF. The CDR3 nucleotides read TGTGCCAGCAGCGCCTTCAGAACTAAGGGCCCAGGGAACATTCAGTACTTC.

The CDR3 DNA reads TGTGCCAGCAGCGTGGGGACAGATTTTGAAAAACTGTTTTTT. The encoded protein is CASSVGTDFEKLFF. The chain uses TRBV9 and TRBJ1-4, with TRBD1 matching 7 bases. CDR1 SGDLS and CDR2 YYNGEE come from the germline V gene. The J segment lost 7 bases and the V segment lost 2 bases, leaving 5 bases of the junction unmatched. This CDR3 contains 14 residues.

As regards this clone: Other DNA sequences of this sample code for an identical CDR3. The chain combines TRBV6-1 with TRBJ2-7, with D tentatively TRBD1 (6 bases). Germline CDR1 MNHNS, CDR2 SASEGT. Trimming removed 3 bases at V and 3 bases at J, with 6 bases between. The CDR3 runs 12 residues. The CDR3: CASSDRGYEQYF. The DNA for the CDR3 is TGTGCCAGCAGTGACAGGGGCTACGAGCAGTACTTC.

V is TRBV28 and J is TRBJ2-1; D is unclear. V was shortened by 6 bases and J by 5 bases, with 14 bases between the two germline ends. Germline V gene sequence: CDR1 MDHEN, CDR2 SYDVKM. This CDR3 region has 14 residues. For the CDR3, the DNA is TGTGCCAGCAGGGCCACCTCGGGTGACAATGAGCAGTTCTTC. This codes for CASRATSGDNEQFF.

J is TRBJ2-2 and V is TRBV19, with a possible D match to TRBD2 (7 bases). With 5 bases removed from V and 5 bases from J, the gap between germline ends came to 15 bases. Germline CDR1 LNHDA, CDR2 SQIVND (reference sequence). This CDR3 comprises 15 residues. CDR3 protein: CASSLPGGRTGELFF. CDR3 nucleotides: TGTGCCAGTAGTCTTCCCGGGGGGCGGACCGGGGAGCTGTTTTTT.

V gene TRBV20-1 combines with J gene TRBJ1-6; 9 bases align to TRBD1. Looked up from germline, CDR1 is DFQATT and CDR2 is SNEGSKA (reference sequence). The CDR3 totals 14 residues. V dropped 3 bases and J dropped 7; count of bases not matched to a gene: 4. DNA of the CDR3: TGCAGTGCTAGTATCGGGACAGGGAATTCACCCCTCCACTTT. Translating it yields CSASIGTGNSPLHF.

The J gene is TRBJ1-2, the V gene TRBV6-2 or TRBV6-3; TRBD1 might be the D (5 bases). V was shortened by 2 bases and J by 8 bases, with 12 bases between the two germline ends. Germline loops: CDR1 MNHEY, CDR2 SVGEGT. The CDR3 is 13 residues long. Here the CDR3 DNA reads TGTGCCAGCAGTTACCTCAGGGTCTACGGCTACACCTTC. It translates to CASSYLRVYGYTF.

The J gene is TRBJ2-3, the V gene TRBV24-1; 8 bases align to TRBD2. The CDR3 spans 14 residues. Germline loops: CDR1 KGHDR, CDR2 SFDVKD. The V and J ends lost 5 bases and 4 bases, in that order; junction bases with no gene match: 4. The CDR3 spells CATSADGGADTQYF. The CDR3 nucleotides are TGTGCCACCAGTGCGGACGGGGGGGCAGATACGCAGTATTTT.

This chain links TRBV14 with TRBJ2-5; 7 bases map to TRBD2. There are 13 residues in the CDR3. The germline CDR1 and CDR2 sequences are SGHDN and FVKESK. V was pared by 2 bases and J by 5 bases, with 2 bases of the junction left unmatched. CDR3 DNA: TGTGCCAGCAGCCAAACTAGCGTTGAGACCCAGTACTTC. It codes for CASSQTSVETQYF.

This sequence joins TRBV10-3 and TRBJ1-2; D is possibly TRBD1 (6 bases). V was cut by 9 bases and J by 0 bases, with 14 bases left in between. The CDR3 is 14 amino acids. Germline values: CDR1 ENHRY, CDR2 SYGVKD. The DNA for the CDR3 is TGTGCCATTACCGGGGACACCTCTAACTATGGCTACACCTTC. It encodes CAITGDTSNYGYTF.

As DNA, the CDR3 is TGTGCCAGCAGCTCGGACAGTACCACAGATACGCAGTATTTT. Its protein product is CASSSDSTTDTQYF. The rearrangement uses TRBV5-4 and TRBJ2-3; tentative D call: TRBD1 (6 bases). Per the germline V gene, CDR1 is SGHNT and CDR2 is YYREEE (reference sequence). The CDR3 covers 14 residues. The V end lost 3 bases, the J end lost 2 bases, and 10 bases lay between the germline ends.

The chain carries TRBV6-2 or TRBV6-3 and TRBJ2-1; tentative D call: TRBD1 (6 bases). Germline V gene lookup returns CDR1 MNHEY and CDR2 SVGEGT. The CDR3 is 15 residues long. Trimming pared 5 bases from V and 6 bases from J, leaving 17 bases between. The CDR3 sequence: CASSQGTTTINEQFF. In nucleotides, the CDR3 is TGTGCCAGCAGTCAGGGGACAACCACTATCAATGAGCAGTTCTTC.

The gene calls are TRBV7-8 and TRBJ2-1; possible D gene TRBD2, 6 bases. CDR1 and CDR2 from the germline V gene are SGHVS and FQNEAQ. This CDR3 region has 17 residues. V shed 1 base and J shed 2 bases, with 15 bases lying between them. Here the CDR3 reads CASSLVRGTGAYNEQFF. The CDR3 nucleotides read TGTGCCAGCAGCTTAGTCCGGGGGACTGGAGCCTACAATGAGCAGTTCTTC.

The chain uses TRBV7-2 and TRBJ2-1, with D maybe TRBD2 (5 bases). V gave up 0 bases and J gave up 0 bases, with 9 bases separating them. Germline V gene data show CDR1 as SGHTA and CDR2 as FQGNSA. CDR3 size: 16 residues. CDR3 in DNA: TGTGCCAGCAGCTTAGCTGTAGCGCGCTCCTACAATGAGCAGTTCTTC. This encodes CASSLAVARSYNEQFF. The full variable domain, its missing parts supplied by reference TRBV7-2 and TRBJ2-1, is GAGVSQSPSNKVTEKGKDVELRCDPISGHTALYWYRQSLGQGLEFLIYFQGNSAPDKSGLPSDRFSAERTGGSVSTLTIQRTQQEDSAVYLCASSLAVARSYNEQFFGPGTRLTVL.

The V and J genes are TRBV5-4 and TRBJ2-5, with D tentatively TRBD1 (6 bases). The CDR3 loop spans 15 amino acids. V was pared by 0 bases and J by 3 bases, with 12 bases between. Per the germline V gene, CDR1 is SGHNT and CDR2 is YYREEE (reference sequence). The CDR3 is CASSLARNREETQYF. In DNA, the CDR3 is TGTGCCAGCAGCTTGGCTCGAAACAGGGAAGAGACCCAGTACTTC. The complete variable domain, with remaining parts taken from reference TRBV5-4 and TRBJ2-5, reads ETGVTQSPTHLIKTRGQQVTLRCSSQSGHNTVSWYQQALGQGPQFIFQYYREEENGRGNFPPRFSGLQFPNYSSELNVNALELDDSALYLCASSLARNREETQYFGPGTRLLVL.

At least ten counts were recorded for this clone. V usage is TRBV6-5 and J usage is TRBJ2-1; 11 nucleotides line up with TRBD2. V lost 2 bases and J lost 6; bases outside the gene matches: 3. The CDR3 has 15 residues. CDR1 is MNHEY, CDR2 SVGAGI, per germline. The CDR3 DNA follows: TGTGCCAGCAGTTACACTAGCGGGAGTCTCAATGAGCAGTTCTTC. This sequence encodes CASSYTSGSLNEQFF.

The genes are TRBV7-8 and TRBJ2-1; tentative D call: TRBD2 (6 bases). Trimming took 4 bases from V and 9 from J, leaving 19 bases between them. This CDR3 is 15 amino acids long. Per the germline V gene, CDR1 is SGHVS and CDR2 is FQNEAQ. CDR3 protein: CASSSGTGAGGEQFF. DNA for the CDR3: TGTGCCAGCAGCTCAGGGACTGGGGCGGGTGGTGAGCAGTTCTTC.

This clone was counted a single time. V and J are TRBV6-5 and TRBJ1-1; TRBD1 matches at 8 bases. The CDR3 is made up of 14 amino acids. J lost 8 bases, V lost 2 bases, and 7 bases had no gene match. Germline V gene sequence: CDR1 MNHEY, CDR2 SVGAGI. CDR3 in amino acids: CASSYERGQAEAFF. The CDR3 nucleotides read TGTGCCAGCAGTTACGAGAGGGGACAGGCCGAAGCTTTCTTT.

The chain carries TRBV4-3 and TRBJ1-4; D not resolved. Germline CDR1 reads LGHNA; CDR2 reads YSLEER. The CDR3 runs to 15 residues. Trimming left V 0 bases short and J 4 bases short, with 9 bases between. The CDR3 reads CASSQDLAVNEKLFF. The CDR3, as DNA: TGCGCCAGCAGCCAAGATTTGGCAGTTAATGAAAAACTGTTTTTT.

At least ten counts were recorded for this clone. The chain couples TRBV13 to TRBJ1-6; 8 bases are shared with TRBD1. The CDR3 is made up of 17 amino acids. The germline V gene encodes CDR1 PRHDT and CDR2 FYEKMQ (reference sequence). J gave up 6 bases and V 5 bases, and 12 bases lay outside the gene matches. The CDR3 DNA follows: TGTGCCAGCAGCGATACAGGGGGTCGTATCCCTAATTCACCCCTCCACTTT. This codes for CASSDTGGRIPNSPLHF.

This rearrangement joins TRBV7-2 to TRBJ2-1; 9 bases align to TRBD1. V shed 11 bases and J 6 bases; nucleotides not matched to a gene: 5. The CDR3 runs to 12 residues. CDR1 is SGHTA, CDR2 FQGNSA, per germline. The CDR3 spells CASGTGPNEQFF. In nucleotides, the CDR3 is TGTGCCTCGGGGACAGGGCCCAATGAGCAGTTCTTC.

This clone was detected a few times. J is TRBJ1-3 and V is TRBV6-4; a possible D gene is TRBD1 (6 bases). The CDR3 has 11 residues. V was pared by 10 bases and J by 8 bases, with 12 bases between. Per the germline V gene, CDR1 is MRHNA and CDR2 is SNTAGT. The CDR3 bases are TGTGCCATCTTAGGGGGATACACCATATATTTT. Translated, it gives CAILGGYTIYF.

The gene calls are TRBV28 and TRBJ1-5; tentative D call: TRBD1 (6 bases). This CDR3 is 15 amino acids long. V lost 5 bases and J 4 bases, leaving 15 bases between the germline ends. Germline CDR1 MDHEN, CDR2 SYDVKM. CDR3: CASSPLDSDNQPQHF. In DNA, the CDR3 is TGTGCCAGCAGTCCCTTGGACAGCGATAATCAGCCCCAGCATTTT.

A note on this clone: The same CDR3 can be traced to other DNA sequences in this sample. This chain connects TRBV7-9 to TRBJ2-3; D ambiguous. Germline values: CDR1 SEHNR, CDR2 FQNEAQ (reference sequence). V was clipped by 2 bases and J by 0 bases, with 3 bases between them. This CDR3 is 13 amino acids long. The CDR3 loop is CASSLLSTDTQYF. The CDR3 bases are TGTGCCAGCAGCTTACTGAGCACAGATACGCAGTATTTT. Together with reference TRBV7-9 and TRBJ2-3, the CDR3 gives the full variable domain: DTGVSQNPRHKITKRGQNVTFRCDPISEHNRLYWYRQTLGQGPEFLTYFQNEAQLEKSRLLSDRFSAERPKGSFSTLEIQRTEQGDSAMYLCASSLLSTDTQYFGPGTRLTVL.